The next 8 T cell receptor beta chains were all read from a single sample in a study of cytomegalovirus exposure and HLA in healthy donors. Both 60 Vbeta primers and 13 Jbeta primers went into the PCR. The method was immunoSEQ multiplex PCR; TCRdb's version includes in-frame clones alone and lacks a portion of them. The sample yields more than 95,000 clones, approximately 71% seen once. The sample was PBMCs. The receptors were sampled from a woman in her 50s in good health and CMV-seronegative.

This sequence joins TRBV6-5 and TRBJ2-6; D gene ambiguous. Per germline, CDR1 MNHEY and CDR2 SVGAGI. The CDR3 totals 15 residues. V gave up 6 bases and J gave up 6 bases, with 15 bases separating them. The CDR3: CASRSSLGSANVLTF. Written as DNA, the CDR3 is TGTGCCAGCAGGAGTTCACTCGGTTCGGCCAACGTCCTGACTTTC.

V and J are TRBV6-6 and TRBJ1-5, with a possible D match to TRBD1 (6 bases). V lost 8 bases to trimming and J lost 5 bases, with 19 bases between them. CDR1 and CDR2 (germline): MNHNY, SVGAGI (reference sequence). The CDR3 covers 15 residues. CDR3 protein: CASLAGALNDQPQHF. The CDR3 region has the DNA TGTGCCAGCCTTGCAGGGGCTCTGAACGATCAGCCCCAGCATTTT.

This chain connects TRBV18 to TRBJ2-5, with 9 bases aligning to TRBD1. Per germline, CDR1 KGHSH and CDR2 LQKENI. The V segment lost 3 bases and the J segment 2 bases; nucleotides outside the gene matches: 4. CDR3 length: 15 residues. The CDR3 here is CASSPTGGNQETQYF. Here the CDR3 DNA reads TGTGCCAGCTCACCGACAGGGGGAAATCAAGAGACCCAGTACTTC.

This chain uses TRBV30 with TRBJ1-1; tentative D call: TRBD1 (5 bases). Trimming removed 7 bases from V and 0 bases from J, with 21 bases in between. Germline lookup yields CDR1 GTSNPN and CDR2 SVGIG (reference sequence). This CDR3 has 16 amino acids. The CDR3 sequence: CASSPGGAKVNTEAFF. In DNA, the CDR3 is TGTGCCTCCTCCCCCGGAGGGGCCAAGGTGAACACTGAAGCTTTCTTT.

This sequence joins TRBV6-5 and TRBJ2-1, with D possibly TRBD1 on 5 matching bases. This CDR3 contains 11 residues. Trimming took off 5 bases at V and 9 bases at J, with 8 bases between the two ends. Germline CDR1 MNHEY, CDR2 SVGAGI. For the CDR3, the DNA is TGTGCCAGCAGTCAGGGATCTGAGCAGTTCTTC. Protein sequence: CASSQGSEQFF.

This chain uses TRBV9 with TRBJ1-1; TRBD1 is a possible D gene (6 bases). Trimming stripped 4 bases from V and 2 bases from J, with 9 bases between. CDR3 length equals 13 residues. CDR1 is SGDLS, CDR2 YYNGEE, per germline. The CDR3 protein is CASSRGGNTEAFF. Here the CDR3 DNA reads TGTGCCAGCAGCAGGGGGGGCAACACTGAAGCTTTCTTT.

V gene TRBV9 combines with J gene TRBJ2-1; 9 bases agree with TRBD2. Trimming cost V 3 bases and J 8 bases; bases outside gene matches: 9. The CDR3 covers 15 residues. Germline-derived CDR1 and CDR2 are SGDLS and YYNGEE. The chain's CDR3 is CASSGSGTSWYEQFF. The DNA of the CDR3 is TGTGCCAGCAGCGGTTCCGGGACTAGCTGGTATGAGCAGTTCTTC.

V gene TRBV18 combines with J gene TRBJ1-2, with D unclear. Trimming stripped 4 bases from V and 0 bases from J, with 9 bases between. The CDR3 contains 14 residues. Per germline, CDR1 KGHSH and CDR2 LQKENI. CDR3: CASSRGGPNYGYTF. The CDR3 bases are TGTGCCAGCTCACGGGGAGGGCCTAACTATGGCTACACCTTC.